This TCR beta chain was documented in a study of cytomegalovirus exposure and HLA in healthy donors. Study-wide findings and caveats: An analysis was carried out at a later point. It showed that HLA-associated TCR beta chains were more clonally expanded than equally common non-associated chains. At a 0.05 false discovery rate, a later analysis found some 18,000 TCR beta sequences to be associated with HLA alleles. With high specificity and sensitivity, the classifier reportedly diagnosed cytomegalovirus status.

These donors, healthy bone marrow donors, were studied. Use of 60 Vbeta and 13 Jbeta primers characterized the PCR. Data came from immunoSEQ multiplex PCR; TCRdb stores just in-frame clones and leaves some out. The profile shows 150,000 to 200,000 clones, more than 75% of them singletons. Germline CDR1 and CDR2: SGDLS and YYNGEE. V shed 4 bases, J shed 3 bases, and the junction held 7 bases outside the gene matches. The CDR3 loop spans 15 amino acids. Notes on this clone: What it binds is unknown.

The V gene is TRBV9, the J gene TRBJ2-3, with TRBD1 identical over 8 bases. Specimen: PBMCs. The receptor's source is a woman aged 45-65 years in good health and CMV-seronegative. The CDR3 nucleotides read TGTGCCAGCAGCCCCAGTAACAGGGGGACAGATACGCAGTATTTT. This translates into CASSPSNRGTDTQYF.